Sequencing of this TCR beta chain was carried out in a study of shared clonotypes between healthy human individuals. Study conclusions and caveats: The four-donor shared clonotypes exceeded non-shared clonotypes in generation probability, with non-shared ones scoring lower.

The table came from immunoSEQ multiplex PCR; TCRdb's copy has only in-frame clones and leaves some out. The sample comprises millions of clones, roughly 92% of which are singletons, and around 0.15% rests with the top ten. Only one count was recorded for this clone. Its matching antigen is unknown. The germline gives CDR1 SEHNR, CDR2 FQNEAQ (reference sequence). The V end was cut by 5 bases, the J end by 7 bases, with 15 bases between. CDR3 size: 13 residues. J is TRBJ2-7 and V is TRBV7-9; D might be TRBD2 (6 bases). The receptor's source is a man between 18 and 29 years old in good health. Input material: naive CD4+ T cells sorted from blood. The subset was: CD45RA+ positively selected. In nucleotides, the CDR3 is TGTGCCAGCAGCCGGGACTCCAGAGAGGAGCAGTACTTC. It specifies CASSRDSREEQYF. The full variable domain, with the rest looked up from reference TRBV7-9 and TRBJ2-7, is DTGVSQNPRHKITKRGQNVTFRCDPISEHNRLYWYRQTLGQGPEFLTYFQNEAQLEKSRLLSDRFSAERPKGSFSTLEIQRTEQGDSAMYLCASSRDSREEQYFGPGTRLTVT.